Listed here are 4 T cell receptor beta chains from one sample, sequenced in a study of long-term antiretroviral therapy in people with HIV. Version v3.0 of the immunoSEQ assay ran at survey level. Using immunoSEQ multiplex PCR, the repertoire was profiled, and TCRdb retains in-frame clones only, with some absent. The sample yields roughly 19,000 clones, 70% to 90% seen once. The input for sequencing was unsorted PBMCs, taken 0.6 years after starting antiretroviral therapy. The receptors come from a woman under 30 with HIV.

V and J are TRBV30 and TRBJ2-7; D may be TRBD2 (6 bases). The CDR3 loop spans 16 amino acids. V lost 3 bases, J lost 2 bases, and 20 bases lay in between. Looked up from germline, CDR1 is GTSNPN and CDR2 is SVGIG (reference sequence). The CDR3 coding sequence is TGTGCCTGGAGGAATCCGTCAGTGGGGGGAGCCTACGAGCAGTACTTC. Encoded protein: CAWRNPSVGGAYEQYF. Together with reference TRBV30 and TRBJ2-7, the CDR3 gives the full variable domain: SQTIHQWPATLVQPVGSPLSLECTVEGTSNPNLYWYRQAAGRGLQLLFYSVGIGQISSEVPQNLSASRPQDRQFILSSKKLLLSDSGFYLCAWRNPSVGGAYEQYFGPGTRLTVT.

This clone was observed a handful of times. V is TRBV7-3 and J is TRBJ2-2; D call uncertain. The germline gives CDR1 SGHTA, CDR2 FQGTGA. Trimming took 7 bases from V and 1 from J, leaving 7 bases between them. The length of the CDR3 is 13 residues. For the CDR3, the DNA is TGTGCCAGCACCGTTTGGAACACCGGGGAGCTGTTTTTT. Translated: CASTVWNTGELFF. The whole variable domain, remainder taken from reference TRBV7-3 and TRBJ2-2, is GAGVSQTPSNKVTEKGKYVELRCDPISGHTALYWYRQSLGQGPEFLIYFQGTGAADDSGLPNDRFFAVRPEGSVSTLKIQRTERGDSAVYLCASTVWNTGELFFGEGSRLTVL.

The J gene is TRBJ1-1, the V gene TRBV18; unclear D gene. The V end was cut by 5 bases, the J end by 0 bases, with 7 bases between. The CDR3 length is 13 residues. Per germline, CDR1 KGHSH and CDR2 LQKENI. CDR3 DNA sequence: TGTGCCAGCTCAACTACAGTGAACACTGAAGCTTTCTTT. Protein: CASSTTVNTEAFF.

This clone came up a few times. The CDR3 sequence is CASSPKMDYEQYF. The DNA for the CDR3 is TGTGCCAGCAGTCCAAAAATGGACTACGAGCAGTACTTC. The V call is TRBV27, the J call TRBJ2-7; D uncertain. In germline, CDR1 is MNHEY, CDR2 SMNVEV (reference sequence). The CDR3 is 13 amino acids. V lost 5 bases to trimming and J lost 3 bases, with 11 bases between them.